These 4 T cell receptor beta chains came from one sample sequenced in a study of vaccination and CD4 T cells after COVID-19. Cultured CD4+ T-cell DNA underwent Oncomine TCR Beta short-read sequencing. TCRdb reprocessed the PCR reads with MiXCR, giving one entry per CDR3 protein. The sample carries around 6,800 distinct CDR3 sequences, about 70% recorded once. Treatment of the sample: roughly 10-day PBMC culture with coronavirus spike peptide pools or control peptides (ViraFEST assay). Their antigens are not known. Sequencing input: CD4+ T cells from blood, cultured in vitro. Receptors were obtained from a human donor who had recovered from COVID-19.

The rearrangement uses TRBV5-1 and TRBJ2-2; 8 nucleotides line up with TRBD2. Germline V CDR1 and CDR2: SGHRS, YFSETQ. The CDR3 has 16 residues. With V trimmed by 4 bases and J by 5 bases, 10 bases remained unmatched. The CDR3 region has the DNA TGCGCCAGCAGCCCAGCCGGGACTAGTTATACCGGGGAGCTGTTTTTT. It translates to CASSPAGTSYTGELFF.

This clonotype was picked up a small number of times. The chain employs TRBV2 and TRBJ2-3, with D possibly TRBD2 on 5 matching bases. Germline V CDR1 and CDR2: SNHLY, FYNNEI. The V and J ends lost 4 bases and 6 bases respectively, with 11 bases between them. The CDR3 spans 13 residues. Here the CDR3 reads CASSVLASDTQYF. CDR3 nucleotides: TGTGCCAGCAGTGTTTTGGCTAGCGATACGCAGTATTTT. The variable domain in full, with the rest retrieved from reference TRBV2 and TRBJ2-3, is EPEVTQTPSHQVTQMGQEVILRCVPISNHLYFYWYRQILGQKVEFLVSFYNNEISEKSEIFDDQFSVERPDGSNFTLKIRSTKLEDSAMYFCASSVLASDTQYFGPGTRLTVL.

This CDR3 is CASSLVGAGQETQYF. DNA of the CDR3: TGTGCCAGCAGTTTGGTAGGGGCGGGTCAAGAGACCCAGTACTTC. V and J are TRBV27 and TRBJ2-5, with D tentatively TRBD1 or TRBD2 (5 bases each). The CDR3 totals 15 residues. The germline gives CDR1 MNHEY, CDR2 SMNVEV (reference sequence). Trimming took off 3 bases at V and 2 bases at J, with 13 bases between the two ends.

This clonotype was seen once. The CDR3 is CASSRQGRQLAEAFF. The CDR3 DNA sequence: TGTGCCAGCAGTCGACAGGGGAGGCAATTAGCTGAAGCTTTCTTT. This chain links TRBV6-1 with TRBJ1-1, with 8 nucleotides matching TRBD1. V was clipped by 5 bases and J by 6 bases; unmatched bases: 11. The CDR3 is made up of 15 amino acids. Germline V gives CDR1 MNHNS, CDR2 SASEGT.